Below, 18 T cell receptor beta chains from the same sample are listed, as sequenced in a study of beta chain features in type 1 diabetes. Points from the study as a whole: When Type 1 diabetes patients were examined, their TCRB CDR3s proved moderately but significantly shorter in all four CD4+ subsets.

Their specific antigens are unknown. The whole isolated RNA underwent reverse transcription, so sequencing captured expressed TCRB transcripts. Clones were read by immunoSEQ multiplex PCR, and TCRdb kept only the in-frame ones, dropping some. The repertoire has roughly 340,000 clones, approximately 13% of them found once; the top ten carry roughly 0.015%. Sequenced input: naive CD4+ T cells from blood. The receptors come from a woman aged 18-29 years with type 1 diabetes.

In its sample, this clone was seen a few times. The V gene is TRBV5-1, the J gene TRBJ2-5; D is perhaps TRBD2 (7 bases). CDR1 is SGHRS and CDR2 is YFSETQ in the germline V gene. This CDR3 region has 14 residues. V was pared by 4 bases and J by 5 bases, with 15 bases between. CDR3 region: CASSPAGAGETQYF. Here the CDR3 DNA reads TGCGCCAGCAGCCCGGCGGGGGCAGGGGAGACCCAGTACTTC. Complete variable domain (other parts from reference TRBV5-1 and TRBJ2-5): KAGVTQTPRYLIKTRGQQVTLSCSPISGHRSVSWYQQTPGQGLQFLFEYFSETQRNKGNFPGRFSGRQFSNSRSEMNVSTLELGDSALYLCASSPAGAGETQYFGPGTRLLVL.

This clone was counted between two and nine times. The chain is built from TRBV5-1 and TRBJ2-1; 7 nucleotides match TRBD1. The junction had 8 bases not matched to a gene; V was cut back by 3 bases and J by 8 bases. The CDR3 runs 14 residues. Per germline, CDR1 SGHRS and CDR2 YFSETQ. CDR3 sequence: CASSSDRVVDEQFF. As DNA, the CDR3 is TGCGCCAGCAGCTCAGACAGGGTAGTCGATGAGCAGTTCTTC.

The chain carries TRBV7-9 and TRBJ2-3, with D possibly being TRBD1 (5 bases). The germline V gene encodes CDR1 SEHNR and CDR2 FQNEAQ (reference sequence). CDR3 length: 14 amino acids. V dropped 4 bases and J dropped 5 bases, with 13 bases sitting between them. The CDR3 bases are TGTGCCAGCAGCTCCCGCAGGGTAATAGATACGCAGTATTTT. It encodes CASSSRRVIDTQYF. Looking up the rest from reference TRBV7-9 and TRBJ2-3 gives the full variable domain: DTGVSQNPRHKITKRGQNVTFRCDPISEHNRLYWYRQTLGQGPEFLTYFQNEAQLEKSRLLSDRFSAERPKGSFSTLEIQRTEQGDSAMYLCASSSRRVIDTQYFGPGTRLTVL.

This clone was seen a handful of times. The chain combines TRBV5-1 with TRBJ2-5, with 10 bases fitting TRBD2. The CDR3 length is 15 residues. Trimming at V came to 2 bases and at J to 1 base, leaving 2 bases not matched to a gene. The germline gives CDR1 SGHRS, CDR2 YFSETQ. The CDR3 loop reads CASSFGTSVQETQYF. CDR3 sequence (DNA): TGCGCCAGCAGCTTTGGGACTAGCGTCCAAGAGACCCAGTACTTC. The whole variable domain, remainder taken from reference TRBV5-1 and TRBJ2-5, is KAGVTQTPRYLIKTRGQQVTLSCSPISGHRSVSWYQQTPGQGLQFLFEYFSETQRNKGNFPGRFSGRQFSNSRSEMNVSTLELGDSALYLCASSFGTSVQETQYFGPGTRLLVL.

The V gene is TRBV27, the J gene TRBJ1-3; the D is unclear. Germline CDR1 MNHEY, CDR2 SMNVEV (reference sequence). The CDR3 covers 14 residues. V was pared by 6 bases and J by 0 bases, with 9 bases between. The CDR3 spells CASSLRGSGNTIYF. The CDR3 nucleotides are TGTGCCAGCAGCCTCCGGGGCTCTGGAAACACCATATATTTT.

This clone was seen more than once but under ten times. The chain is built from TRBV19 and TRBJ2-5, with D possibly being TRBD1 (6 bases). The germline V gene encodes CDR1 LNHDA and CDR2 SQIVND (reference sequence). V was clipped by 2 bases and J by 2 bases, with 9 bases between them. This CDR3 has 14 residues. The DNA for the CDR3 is TGTGCCAGTAGTATAACAGGGCCTCAAGAGACCCAGTACTTC. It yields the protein CASSITGPQETQYF.

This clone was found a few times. The CDR3 coding sequence is TGTGCCTGGAGTTTTGACAGGGGCCCTTTGGCTTTCTTT. It specifies CAWSFDRGPLAFF. This chain links TRBV30 with TRBJ1-1; TRBD1 aligns across 8 bases. The ends lost 2 bases at V and 11 bases at J; junction bases unmatched: 10. Per germline, CDR1 GTSNPN and CDR2 SVGIG (reference sequence). The CDR3 length is 13 residues. Based on the CDR3 plus reference TRBV30 and TRBJ1-1, the full variable domain is SQTIHQWPATLVQPVGSPLSLECTVEGTSNPNLYWYRQAAGRGLQLLFYSVGIGQISSEVPQNLSASRPQDRQFILSSKKLLLSDSGFYLCAWSFDRGPLAFFGQGTRLTVV.

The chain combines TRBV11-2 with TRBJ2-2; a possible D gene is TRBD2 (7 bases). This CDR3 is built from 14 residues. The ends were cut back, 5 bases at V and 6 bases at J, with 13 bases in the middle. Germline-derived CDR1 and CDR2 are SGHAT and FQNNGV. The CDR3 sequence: CASSRGGAAGELFF. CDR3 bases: TGTGCCAGCAGCAGAGGGGGGGCCGCCGGGGAGCTGTTTTTT.

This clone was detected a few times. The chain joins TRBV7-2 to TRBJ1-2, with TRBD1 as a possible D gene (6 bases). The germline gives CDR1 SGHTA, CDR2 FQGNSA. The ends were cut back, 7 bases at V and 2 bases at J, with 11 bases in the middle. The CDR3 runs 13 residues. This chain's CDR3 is CASTPDRNYGYTF. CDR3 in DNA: TGTGCCAGCACCCCGGACAGAAACTATGGCTACACCTTC.

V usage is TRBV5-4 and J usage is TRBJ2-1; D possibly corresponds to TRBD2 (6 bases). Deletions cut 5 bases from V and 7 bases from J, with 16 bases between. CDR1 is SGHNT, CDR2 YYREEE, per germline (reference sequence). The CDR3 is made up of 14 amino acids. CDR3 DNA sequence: TGTGCCAGCAGAGGGATAGCGGAGTATAATGAGCAGTTCTTC. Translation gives CASRGIAEYNEQFF.

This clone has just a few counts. CDR3 region: CASSLSGKRTQYF. The CDR3 nucleotides are TGTGCCAGCAGCTTGAGCGGGAAAAGGACCCAGTACTTC. The rearrangement links TRBV11-2 to TRBJ2-5; 7 bases fit TRBD2. CDR1 and CDR2 from the germline V gene are SGHAT and FQNNGV. Losses at the gene ends were 3 bases for V and 7 bases for J; bases not matched to a gene: 5. The CDR3 loop spans 13 amino acids.

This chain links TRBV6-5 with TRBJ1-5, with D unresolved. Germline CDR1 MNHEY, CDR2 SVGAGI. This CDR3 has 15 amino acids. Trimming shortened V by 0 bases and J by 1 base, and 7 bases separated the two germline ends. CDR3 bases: TGTGCCAGCAGTTACTCGGGGAGAAGCAATCAGCCCCAGCATTTT. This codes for CASSYSGRSNQPQHF.

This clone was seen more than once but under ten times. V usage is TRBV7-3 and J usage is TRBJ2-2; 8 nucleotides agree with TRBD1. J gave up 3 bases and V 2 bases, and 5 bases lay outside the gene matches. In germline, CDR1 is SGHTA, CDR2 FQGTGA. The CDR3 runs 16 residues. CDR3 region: CASSLRMGQDTGELFF. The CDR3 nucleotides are TGTGCCAGCAGCTTACGGATGGGACAGGACACCGGGGAGCTGTTTTTT. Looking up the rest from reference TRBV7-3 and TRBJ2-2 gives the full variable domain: GAGVSQTPSNKVTEKGKYVELRCDPISGHTALYWYRQSLGQGPEFLIYFQGTGAADDSGLPNDRFFAVRPEGSVSTLKIQRTERGDSAVYLCASSLRMGQDTGELFFGEGSRLTVL.

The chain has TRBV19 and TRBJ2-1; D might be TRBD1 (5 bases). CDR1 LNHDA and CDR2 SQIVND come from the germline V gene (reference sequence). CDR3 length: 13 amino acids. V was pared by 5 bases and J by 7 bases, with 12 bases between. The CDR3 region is CASSGASRNEQFF. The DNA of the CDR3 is TGTGCCAGTAGTGGGGCCTCTAGGAATGAGCAGTTCTTC.

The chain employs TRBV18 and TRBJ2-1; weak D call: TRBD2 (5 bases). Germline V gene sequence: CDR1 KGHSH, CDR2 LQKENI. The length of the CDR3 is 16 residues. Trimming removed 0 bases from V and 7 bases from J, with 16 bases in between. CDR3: CASSPPFGLPMNEQFF. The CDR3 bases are TGTGCCAGCTCACCACCGTTTGGACTGCCCATGAATGAGCAGTTCTTC. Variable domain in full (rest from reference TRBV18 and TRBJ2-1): NAGVMQNPRHLVRRRGQEARLRCSPMKGHSHVYWYRQLPEEGLKFMVYLQKENIIDESGMPKERFSAEFPKEGPSILRIQQVVRGDSAAYFCASSPPFGLPMNEQFFGPGTRLTVL.

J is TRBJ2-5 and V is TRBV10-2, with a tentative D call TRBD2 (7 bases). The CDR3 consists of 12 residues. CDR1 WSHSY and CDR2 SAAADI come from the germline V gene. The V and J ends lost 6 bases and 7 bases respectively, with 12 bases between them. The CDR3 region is CASREGGRTQYF. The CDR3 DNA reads TGCGCCAGCAGGGAGGGGGGGAGGACCCAGTACTTC.

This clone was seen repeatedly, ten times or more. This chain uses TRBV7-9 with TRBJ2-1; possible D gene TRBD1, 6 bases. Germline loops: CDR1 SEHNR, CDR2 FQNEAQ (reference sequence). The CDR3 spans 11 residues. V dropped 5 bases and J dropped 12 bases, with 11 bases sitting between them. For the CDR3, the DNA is TGTGCCAGCAGCCAGGCCAGGGGGCAGTTCTTC. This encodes CASSQARGQFF.

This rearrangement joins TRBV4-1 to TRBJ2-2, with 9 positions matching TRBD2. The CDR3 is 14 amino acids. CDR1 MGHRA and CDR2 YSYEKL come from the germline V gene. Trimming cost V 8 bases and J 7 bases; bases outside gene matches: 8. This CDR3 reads CASVRASGIGELFF. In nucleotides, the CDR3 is TGCGCCAGCGTCCGGGCTAGCGGGATCGGGGAGCTGTTTTTT.